A single sample gave rise to the 24 T cell receptor beta chains below, sequenced in a study of T cell responses to AZD1222 COVID-19 vaccine. TCRdb keeps only in-frame clones here, not all; method: immunoSEQ multiplex PCR. The table shows some 130,000 clones, with 80% to 90% occurring only once. The sequencing here drew on peripheral blood, taken on day 0 of AZD1222 vaccination. The receptor set was obtained from an adult in good health.

CDR3 loop: CASSGPGTGGNQPQHF. In DNA, the CDR3 is TGTGCCAGCTCAGGTCCCGGGACAGGGGGCAATCAGCCCCAGCATTTT. The chain joins TRBV11-3 to TRBJ1-5; 10 nucleotides match TRBD1. V shed 8 bases and J 2 bases; nucleotides not matched to a gene: 9. Germline-derived CDR1 and CDR2 are SGHNT and YENEEA. CDR3 length: 16 amino acids.

The chain couples TRBV19 to TRBJ2-3, with 8 bases lining up with TRBD2. This CDR3 has 15 residues. CDR1 LNHDA and CDR2 SQIVND come from the germline V gene (reference sequence). After removal of 1 base from V and 4 bases from J, the junction contained 4 bases not matched to a gene. The CDR3 protein is CASSIAGGPADTQYF. DNA for the CDR3: TGTGCCAGTAGTATAGCGGGAGGGCCAGCAGATACGCAGTATTTT.

There are a few counts of this clone. The chain couples TRBV3-1 (or the pseudogene TRBV3-2) to TRBJ2-1; D unclear. Germline lookup yields CDR1 LGHDT and CDR2 YNNKEL (reference sequence). Deletions cut 1 base from V and 4 bases from J, with 11 bases between. This CDR3 contains 15 residues. The CDR3 DNA reads as TGTGCCAGCAGCCAAGGGGCATCCACTTACAATGAGCAGTTCTTC. Protein product: CASSQGASTYNEQFF.

The V and J genes are TRBV11-2 and TRBJ2-1; D unresolved. Germline V lookup: CDR1 SGHAT, CDR2 FQNNGV. The CDR3 length is 13 residues. V was pared by 0 bases and J by 8 bases, with 8 bases between. The CDR3 DNA reads as TGTGCCAGCAGCTTAGATTGGCGGTATGAGCAGTTCTTC. The encoded protein is CASSLDWRYEQFF. Using reference TRBV11-2 and TRBJ2-1 for the parts outside the CDR3, the full variable domain is EAGVAQSPRYKIIEKRQSVAFWCNPISGHATLYWYQQILGQGPKLLIQFQNNGVVDDSQLPKDRFSAERLKGVDSTLKIQPAKLEDSAVYLCASSLDWRYEQFFGPGTRLTVL.

The chain recombines TRBV7-2 with TRBJ1-4; 7 positions match TRBD1. The CDR3 has 14 residues. V trimming: 5 bases; J trimming: 5 bases; junction bases outside the gene matches: 5. Per the germline V gene, CDR1 is SGHTA and CDR2 is FQGNSA. As DNA, the CDR3 is TGTGCCAGCAGCAATCAGGGGGGGAATGAAAAACTGTTTTTT. Protein: CASSNQGGNEKLFF.

This clone was observed once. The chain has TRBV19 and TRBJ1-1; the D gene is possibly TRBD1 (5 bases). V lost 3 bases and J lost 0, with 8 bases in between. This CDR3 region has 14 residues. Germline values: CDR1 LNHDA, CDR2 SQIVND (reference sequence). This CDR3 reads CASSMRGMNTEAFF. The CDR3 DNA reads as TGTGCCAGTAGTATGAGGGGCATGAACACTGAAGCTTTCTTT.

This sequence joins TRBV4-1 and TRBJ1-5; D gene uncertain. The CDR3 runs 16 residues. Germline loops: CDR1 MGHRA, CDR2 YSYEKL. V was clipped by 1 base and J by 10 bases, with 20 bases between them. The CDR3 sequence is CASSQVPNRAISPQHF. The CDR3 DNA reads TGCGCCAGCAGCCAAGTCCCTAATCGAGCAATCAGCCCCCAGCATTTT.

This clone came up many times. The V call is TRBV18, the J call TRBJ1-6; D ambiguous. CDR3 length: 14 amino acids. The germline gives CDR1 KGHSH, CDR2 LQKENI. V lost 3 bases to trimming and J lost 7 bases, with 10 bases between them. CDR3 region: CASSPPVGNSPLHF. The CDR3 DNA reads TGTGCCAGCTCACCCCCTGTCGGGAATTCACCCCTCCACTTT.

The chain is built from TRBV6-5 and TRBJ2-3, with D tentatively TRBD1 or TRBD2 (5 bases each). The V gene's germline CDR1 is MNHEY and CDR2 SVGAGI. This CDR3 contains 13 residues. V lost 6 bases and J lost 4, with 11 bases in between. The CDR3 DNA follows: TGTGCCAGCAGCCGGGACCTAGCAGATACGCAGTATTTT. It yields the protein CASSRDLADTQYF.

The chain recombines TRBV5-1 with TRBJ2-7; TRBD2 matches at 12 bases. The CDR3 is 16 residues long. The germline V gene has CDR1 SGHRS and CDR2 YFSETQ. V dropped 5 bases and J dropped 5; count of bases not matched to a gene: 11. The CDR3 loop is CASRQGLTSGGHEQYF. In DNA, the CDR3 is TGCGCCAGCAGGCAGGGTCTGACTAGCGGGGGCCACGAGCAGTACTTC. The whole variable domain, remainder taken from reference TRBV5-1 and TRBJ2-7, is KAGVTQTPRYLIKTRGQQVTLSCSPISGHRSVSWYQQTPGQGLQFLFEYFSETQRNKGNFPGRFSGRQFSNSRSEMNVSTLELGDSALYLCASRQGLTSGGHEQYFGPGTRLTVT.

Notes on this clone: This CDR3 is also generated by other DNA sequences in the sample. The genes are TRBV18 and TRBJ1-6; 7 bases are shared with TRBD1. The V gene end was trimmed by 4 bases and the J gene end by 7 bases; junction bases not matched to a gene: 4. The CDR3 consists of 14 residues. Germline V CDR1 and CDR2: KGHSH, LQKENI. CDR3 sequence reads: CASSLDRVNSPLHF. In nucleotides, the CDR3 is TGTGCCAGCTCACTCGACAGGGTAAATTCACCCCTCCACTTT. Variable domain in full (rest from reference TRBV18 and TRBJ1-6): NAGVMQNPRHLVRRRGQEARLRCSPMKGHSHVYWYRQLPEEGLKFMVYLQKENIIDESGMPKERFSAEFPKEGPSILRIQQVVRGDSAAYFCASSLDRVNSPLHFGNGTRLTVT.

The V call is TRBV5-1, the J call TRBJ2-1, with a possible D match to TRBD1 (5 bases). The CDR3 extends over 13 amino acids. Per germline, CDR1 SGHRS and CDR2 YFSETQ. V was shortened by 0 bases and J by 7 bases, with 8 bases between the two germline ends. The CDR3 protein is CASSLGKGNEQFF. The CDR3 DNA sequence: TGCGCCAGCAGCTTGGGAAAGGGGAATGAGCAGTTCTTC.

This clone appeared a single time. This sequence joins TRBV27 and TRBJ1-3; 7 bases match TRBD1. CDR3 size: 17 residues. Germline CDR1 reads MNHEY; CDR2 reads SMNVEV (reference sequence). V lost 5 bases and J lost 4; bases outside the gene matches: 14. The CDR3 DNA reads as TGTGCCAGCAGTAAATTATTACGACAGGGAGCAGGAAACACCATATATTTT. This sequence encodes CASSKLLRQGAGNTIYF.

The chain uses TRBV7-2 and TRBJ2-7, with D possibly TRBD1 on 6 matching bases. CDR1 SGHTA and CDR2 FQGNSA come from the germline V gene. V was trimmed by 0 bases and J by 5 bases, leaving 17 bases between them. The CDR3 runs to 16 residues. The CDR3 DNA reads as TGTGCCAGCAGCTTAGCGCCGGTCAGGGGTTCCGACGAGCAGTACTTC. It yields the protein CASSLAPVRGSDEQYF.

This rearrangement joins TRBV27 to TRBJ2-7; 7 nucleotides line up with TRBD1. CDR3 size: 13 residues. The germline V gene has CDR1 MNHEY and CDR2 SMNVEV (reference sequence). V was pared by 5 bases and J by 4 bases, with 5 bases of the junction left unmatched. The CDR3 DNA follows: TGTGCCAGCAGTCCTAGACAGGGTTACGAGCAGTACTTC. The encoded protein is CASSPRQGYEQYF.

The chain carries TRBV27 and TRBJ1-2; D is perhaps TRBD1 (5 bases). Germline assignment: CDR1 MNHEY and CDR2 SMNVEV (reference sequence). This CDR3 comprises 13 residues. V was trimmed by 5 bases and J by 6 bases, leaving 13 bases between them. This CDR3 is CASSPMGGNGYTF. CDR3 nucleotides: TGTGCCAGCAGTCCCATGGGGGGAAATGGCTACACCTTC.

The chain has TRBV24-1 and TRBJ1-5, with D possibly matching TRBD1 (6 bases). Trimming took off 2 bases at V and 7 bases at J, with 14 bases between the two ends. Germline CDR1 is KGHDR and CDR2 is SFDVKD. There are 15 residues in the CDR3. CDR3 sequence: CATSDWGGAGQPQHF. DNA of the CDR3: TGTGCCACCAGTGATTGGGGGGGGGCAGGACAGCCCCAGCATTTT.

The J gene is TRBJ2-3, the V gene TRBV5-4; D is ambiguous. Germline CDR1 reads SGHNT; CDR2 reads YYREEE (reference sequence). CDR3 length: 11 amino acids. V was shortened by 4 bases and J by 2 bases, with 2 bases between the two germline ends. The CDR3 is CASSVTDTQYF. CDR3 coding DNA: TGTGCCAGCAGCGTCACAGATACGCAGTATTTT.

The J gene is TRBJ2-3, the V gene TRBV30; possible D gene TRBD2, 6 bases. The V end was cut by 1 base, the J end by 6 bases, with 20 bases between. Per germline, CDR1 GTSNPN and CDR2 SVGIG (reference sequence). The CDR3 extends over 16 amino acids. The DNA of the CDR3 is TGTGCCTGGAGTGAAAGCTCAGGGCCCCGGGGGGATACGCAGTATTTT. It specifies CAWSESSGPRGDTQYF.

V gene TRBV7-3 combines with J gene TRBJ1-3, with D unresolved. Trimming took 4 bases from V and 0 from J, leaving 7 bases between them. Germline values: CDR1 SGHTA, CDR2 FQGTGA. The CDR3 has 14 amino acids. CDR3 sequence (DNA): TGTGCCAGCAGCTACGGATTCTCTGGAAACACCATATATTTT. Protein product: CASSYGFSGNTIYF.

About this clone: Other DNA sequences of this sample code for an identical CDR3. The chain couples TRBV9 to TRBJ2-3; TRBD2 aligns across 7 bases. The germline V gene has CDR1 SGDLS and CDR2 YYNGEE. V shed 2 bases and J 5 bases; nucleotides not matched to a gene: 5. This CDR3 is built from 14 residues. Here the CDR3 DNA reads TGTGCCAGCAGCGTCTTAACGGGAGGAGATACGCAGTATTTT. Amino acid sequence: CASSVLTGGDTQYF.

The rearrangement joins TRBV9 to TRBJ1-6; D remains unclear. The CDR3 runs 16 residues. Germline CDR1 reads SGDLS; CDR2 reads YYNGEE. V was clipped by 4 bases and J by 6 bases, with 17 bases between them. The CDR3 sequence is CASSSRRGVSNSPLHF. Here the CDR3 DNA reads TGTGCCAGCAGCTCGCGCCGGGGAGTCAGTAATTCACCCCTCCACTTT.

CDR3 sequence reads: CAWSVLKGPQETQYF. The CDR3 coding sequence is TGTGCCTGGAGTGTCCTCAAAGGCCCCCAAGAGACCCAGTACTTC. The V call is TRBV30, the J call TRBJ2-5; unclear D gene. The CDR3 covers 15 residues. V was pared by 0 bases and J by 1 base, with 12 bases between. CDR1 and CDR2 from the germline V gene are GTSNPN and SVGIG (reference sequence). Full variable domain (missing parts from reference TRBV30 and TRBJ2-5): SQTIHQWPATLVQPVGSPLSLECTVEGTSNPNLYWYRQAAGRGLQLLFYSVGIGQISSEVPQNLSASRPQDRQFILSSKKLLLSDSGFYLCAWSVLKGPQETQYFGPGTRLLVL.

The CDR3 is CASSSGLGGTQYF. For the CDR3, the DNA is TGTGCCAGCAGCTCTGGACTGGGAGGGACCCAGTACTTC. The V gene is TRBV7-9, the J gene TRBJ2-5; maybe TRBD2 (6 bases). V was shortened by 4 bases and J by 7 bases, with 13 bases between the two germline ends. There are 13 residues in the CDR3. The germline CDR1 and CDR2 sequences are SEHNR and FQNEAQ (reference sequence).